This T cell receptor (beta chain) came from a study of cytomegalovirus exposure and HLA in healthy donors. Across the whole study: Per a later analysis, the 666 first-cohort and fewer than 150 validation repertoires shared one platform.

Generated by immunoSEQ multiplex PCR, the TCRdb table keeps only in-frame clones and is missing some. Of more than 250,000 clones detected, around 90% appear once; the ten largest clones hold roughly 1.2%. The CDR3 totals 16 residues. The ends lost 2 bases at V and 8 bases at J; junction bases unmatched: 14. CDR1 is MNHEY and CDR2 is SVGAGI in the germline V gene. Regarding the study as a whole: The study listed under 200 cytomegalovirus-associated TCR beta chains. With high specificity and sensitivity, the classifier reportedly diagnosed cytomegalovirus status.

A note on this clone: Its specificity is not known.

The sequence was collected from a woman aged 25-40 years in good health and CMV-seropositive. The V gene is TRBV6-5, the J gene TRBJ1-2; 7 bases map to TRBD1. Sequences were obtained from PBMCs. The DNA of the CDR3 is TGTGCCAGCAGTTACGCGGGTAGACAGGGTTCGGGCGGCTACACCTTC. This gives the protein CASSYAGRQGSGGYTF.